Listed below are T cell receptor beta chains from one sample, sequenced in a study of blood T cell repertoires in COVID-19. The protocol was immunoSEQ multiplex PCR, while the TCRdb copy is restricted to in-frame clones and leaves out a portion. The data contain roughly 53,000 clones, more than 75% of them seen just once; the ten biggest clones take up 25% to 30%. The sample was peripheral blood. The receptors originated from a human donor in a cohort sampled during active COVID-19. The CDR3 runs from the conserved cysteine through the conserved F or W. D genes are given only for firm matches. Not all rows give a size; the values are once, few, many and, for expanded clones, a class.

D	V	J	size	DNA	CDR3
TRBD1	TRBV5-1	TRBJ1-2	.	TGCGCCAGCAGCTTGGCCTGGACCGGGACAGGGTATGGCTACACCTTC	CASSLAWTGTGYGYTF
TRBD1	TRBV18	TRBJ2-1	.	TGTGCCAGCTCACCCGGGACAGGGTCAGCTGAGCAGTTCTTC	CASSPGTGSAEQFF
TRBD2	TRBV10-3	TRBJ2-3	.	TGTGCCATCAGTGAGTCGGATGGCGGGCTAGCGGGTAATACGCAGTATTTT	CAISESDGGLAGNTQYF
.	TRBV15	TRBJ2-1	.	TGTGCCACCAGCGAGGGGGGACTACGGGGCAATGAGCAGTTCTTC	CATSEGGLRGNEQFF
.	TRBV4-2	TRBJ1-5	once	TGTGCCAGCAGCCCTGGTGGGGGGGGCGACAATCAGCCCCAGCATTTT	CASSPGGGGDNQPQHF
.	TRBV24-1	TRBJ2-1	.	TGTGCCACCAGTGATTTGGGCCCCGAAATAGAGCAGTTCTTC	CATSDLGPEIEQFF
.	TRBV29-1	TRBJ1-2	.	TGCAGCGCCATGGTCCGAGGGTTCTATGGCTACACCTTC	CSAMVRGFYGYTF
TRBD2	TRBV18	TRBJ2-7	.	TGTGCCAGCTCACCACGGGGACTAGCGGGAGACGAGCAGTACTTC	CASSPRGLAGDEQYF
.	TRBV10-3	TRBJ2-1	.	TGTGCCATCAACAACAGGACCCTTAGCTACAATGAGCAGTTCTTC	CAINNRTLSYNEQFF
.	TRBV4-1	TRBJ1-2	.	TGCGCCAGCAGCGGGGGCGGGGGTTTATATGGCTACACCTTC	CASSGGGGLYGYTF
.	TRBV5-4	TRBJ2-3	once	TGTGCCAGCAGCTTGGGGTGGGGGGTGGATACGCAGTATTTT	CASSLGWGVDTQYF
.	TRBV19	TRBJ2-3	.	TGTGCCAGTAAACGGGGGGCGGTCGATGGTGCGGGTACGCAGTATTTT	CASKRGAVDGAGTQYF
.	TRBV3-1/TRBV3-2	TRBJ1-2	once	TGTGCCAGCTCCGGGGAGGTCTATGGCTACACCTTC	CASSGEVYGYTF
.	TRBV19	TRBJ1-5	.	TGTGCCAGTACGGGGGATAAGGATCAGCCCCAGCATTTT	CASTGDKDQPQHF
.	TRBV9	TRBJ2-7	.	TGTGCCAGCAGCGTCTCCCCCGAAGAGTACGAGCAGTACTTC	CASSVSPEEYEQYF
TRBD1	TRBV2	TRBJ2-6	.	TGTGCCAGCAGTCGCAGGGGGCCTGGGGCCAACGTCCTGACTTTC	CASSRRGPGANVLTF
TRBD1	TRBV28	TRBJ1-3	.	TGTGCCAGCAGTTTGGGGACAGGCTCGAGGTGGGGAAACACCATATATTTT	CASSLGTGSRWGNTIYF
TRBD1	TRBV18	TRBJ1-3	.	TGTGCCAGCTCAGCAACGACGACAGGGTCTGGAAACACCATATATTTT	CASSATTTGSGNTIYF
TRBD1	TRBV2	TRBJ1-1	.	TGTGCCAGCAGCCCTCAGGGGGCGAACACTGAAGCTTTCTTT	CASSPQGANTEAFF
TRBD2	TRBV6-5	TRBJ2-5	.	TGTGCCAGCAGTAGGGACTATAGGGAGACCCAGTACTTC	CASSRDYRETQYF
TRBD2	TRBV3-1/TRBV3-2	TRBJ2-2	once	TGTGCCAGCAGAAATCCTAGCGGGGGAGGTACCGGGGAGCTGTTTTTT	CASRNPSGGGTGELFF
.	TRBV19	TRBJ2-5	.	TGTGCCAGTAGTCGACTAGGTACCCAGTACTTC	CASSRLGTQYF
.	TRBV6-5	TRBJ2-3	.	TGTGCCAGCAGTCGGGACTGGAGCAACACAGATACGCAGTATTTT	CASSRDWSNTDTQYF
.	TRBV24-1	TRBJ2-1	once	TGTGCCACCAGAGACAGGACGAATTTGGATGAGCAGTTCTTC	CATRDRTNLDEQFF
TRBD2	TRBV6-6	TRBJ2-2	.	TGTGCCAGCAGTCCTCGACTAGCGGGAGGGCAAGGGGGGGAGCTGTTTTTT	CASSPRLAGGQGGELFF
TRBD2	TRBV5-1	TRBJ2-3	.	TGCGCCAGCAGCTTGGCCGGGGGAGGGCAAGATACGCAGTATTTT	CASSLAGGGQDTQYF
TRBD2	TRBV27	TRBJ2-3	.	TGTGCCAGCAGTCCATGGACTAGCGGTGAAGATACGCAGTATTTT	CASSPWTSGEDTQYF
TRBD2	TRBV10-1	TRBJ2-3	.	TGCGCCAGCAGCGGGACTAGCGGGAGCGTAGGCACAGATACGCAGTATTTT	CASSGTSGSVGTDTQYF
.	TRBV5-1	TRBJ1-1	.	TGCGCCAGCAGCTTGGAACAGGGGAACACTGAAGCTTTCTTT	CASSLEQGNTEAFF
.	TRBV7-8	TRBJ2-7	.	TGTGCCAGCAGGCGTGACCCGGGGATGACCTACGAGCAGTACTTC	CASRRDPGMTYEQYF
TRBD1	TRBV30	TRBJ1-6	few	TGTGCCTGGAGTGTCGCAGGGGGATCTAATTCACCCCTCCACTTT	CAWSVAGGSNSPLHF
.	TRBV10-3	TRBJ2-1	.	TGTGCCAGCGGGGACGGGCTGAGGAATGAGCAGTTCTTC	CASGDGLRNEQFF
TRBD1	TRBV5-1	TRBJ2-5	.	TGCGCCAGCAGCCTCGGGACAGGGGAGGAGACCCAGTACTTC	CASSLGTGEETQYF
.	TRBV29-1	TRBJ2-7	.	TGCAGCGTTGATTCGGGGATCTCCTACGAGCAGTACTTC	CSVDSGISYEQYF
.	TRBV5-6	TRBJ2-1	.	TGTGCCAGCAGAAAAAGACAAACAGGCTCCAATGAGCAGTTCTTC	CASRKRQTGSNEQFF